Sequencing of this T cell receptor beta chain was carried out in a study of molecular identifiers for immune sequencing clone quantification. Study context: Replicate RNA from roughly 18,000 or 92,000 naive CD8 T cells formed five aliquots; four were sequenced.

Previously described methods and listed TCR primers were employed for the bulk TCR libraries. TCRdb passed the PCR reads through MiXCR, listing each CDR3 protein once. This table holds under 600,000 distinct CDR3 sequences, roughly 25% found once. General study findings and limits: Clonotypes topping 20 RNA copies carried over 98% of effector molecules but under 1% of naive ones. Highly expanded clone sizes could be underestimated by identical TCR molecules sharing a barcode.

About this clonotype: Antigen: not known.

Source material: naive CD8+ T cells from blood, with Jurkat cell RNA spiked in. The subset denotes: FACS-sorted CD8+CD4-CCR7+CD45RA+ naive T cells. The sequence derives from a human donor in good health. Some libraries in this study had Jurkat cell RNA spiked in.

The CDR3 DNA follows: TGTGCCTGGAGTGTATTGATAGAAGCTTTCTTT. Translation gives CAWSVLIEAFF. The chain has TRBV30 and TRBJ1-1; D gene uncertain. Trimming removed 0 bases from V and 8 bases from J, with 7 bases in between. Germline V gene sequence: CDR1 GTSNPN, CDR2 SVGIG (reference sequence). The CDR3 has 11 residues.